This TCR beta chain derives from a study of Graves' ophthalmopathy and Graves' hyperthyroidism. Investigators amplified TCR beta CDR3 regions from RNA transcripts. Second-round multiplex PCR came after first-round RT-PCR with HTBI primers. One entry per CDR3 protein, called by TCRdb with MiXCR from the multiplex PCR reads. Counted here are 650,000 to 900,000 distinct CDR3 sequences, about 44% occurring once; the ten biggest clones make up 44%. The V gene's germline CDR1 is DFQATT and CDR2 SNEGSKA (reference sequence). J lost 1 base, V lost 6 bases, and 5 bases had no gene match. This CDR3 region has 14 residues.

The rearrangement joins TRBV20-1 to TRBJ2-2; 7 bases agree with TRBD1. Source material: peripheral blood. The sequence derives from an adult man with Graves' ophthalmopathy. The chain's CDR3 is CSADGTENTGELFF. The CDR3 coding sequence is TGCAGTGCCGACGGGACAGAGAACACCGGGGAGCTGTTTTTT.